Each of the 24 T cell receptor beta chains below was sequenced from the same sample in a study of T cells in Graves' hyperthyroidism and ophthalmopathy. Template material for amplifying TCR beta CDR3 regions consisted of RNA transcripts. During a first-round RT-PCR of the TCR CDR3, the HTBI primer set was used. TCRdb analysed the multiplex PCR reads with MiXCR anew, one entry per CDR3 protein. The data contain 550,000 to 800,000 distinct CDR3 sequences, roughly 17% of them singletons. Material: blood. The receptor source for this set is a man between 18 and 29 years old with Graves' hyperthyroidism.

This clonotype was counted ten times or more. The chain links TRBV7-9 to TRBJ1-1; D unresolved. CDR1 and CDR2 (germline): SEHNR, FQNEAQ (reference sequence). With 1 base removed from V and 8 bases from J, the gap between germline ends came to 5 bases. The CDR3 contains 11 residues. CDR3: CASSLVQEAFF. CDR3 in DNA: TGTGCCAGCAGCTTAGTACAAGAAGCTTTCTTT.

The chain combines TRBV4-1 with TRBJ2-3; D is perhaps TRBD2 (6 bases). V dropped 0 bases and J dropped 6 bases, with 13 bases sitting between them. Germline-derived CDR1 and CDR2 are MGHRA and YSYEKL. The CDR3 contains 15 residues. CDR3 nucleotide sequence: TGCGCCAGCAGCCAAGATGGTCTAGCGCGGGATACGCAGTATTTT. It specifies CASSQDGLARDTQYF.

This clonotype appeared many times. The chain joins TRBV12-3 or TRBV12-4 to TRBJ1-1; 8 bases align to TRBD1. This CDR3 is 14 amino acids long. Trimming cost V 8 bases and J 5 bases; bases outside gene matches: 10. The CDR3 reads CASVPQGAKTEAFF. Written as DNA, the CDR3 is TGTGCCAGCGTTCCCCAGGGGGCAAAGACTGAAGCTTTCTTT.

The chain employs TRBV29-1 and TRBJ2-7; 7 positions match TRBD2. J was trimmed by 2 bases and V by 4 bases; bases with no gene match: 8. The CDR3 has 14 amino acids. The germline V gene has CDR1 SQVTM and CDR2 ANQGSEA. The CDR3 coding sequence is TGCAGCGTTGCCAGGGAGGGAAAAGCCTACGAGCAGTACTTC. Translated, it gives CSVAREGKAYEQYF.

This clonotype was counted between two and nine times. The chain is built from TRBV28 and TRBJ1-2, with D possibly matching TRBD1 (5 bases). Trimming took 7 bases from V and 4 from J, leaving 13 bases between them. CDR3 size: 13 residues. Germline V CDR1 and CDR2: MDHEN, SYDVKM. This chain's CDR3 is CASTSGGIYGYTF. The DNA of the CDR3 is TGTGCCAGCACCTCGGGGGGGATCTATGGCTACACCTTC.

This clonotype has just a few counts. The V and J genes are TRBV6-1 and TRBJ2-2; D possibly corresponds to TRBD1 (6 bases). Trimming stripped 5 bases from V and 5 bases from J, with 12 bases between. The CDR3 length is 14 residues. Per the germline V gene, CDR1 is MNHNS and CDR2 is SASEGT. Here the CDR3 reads CASSFTGRTGELFF. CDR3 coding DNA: TGTGCCAGCAGTTTCACAGGGCGGACCGGGGAGCTGTTTTTT.

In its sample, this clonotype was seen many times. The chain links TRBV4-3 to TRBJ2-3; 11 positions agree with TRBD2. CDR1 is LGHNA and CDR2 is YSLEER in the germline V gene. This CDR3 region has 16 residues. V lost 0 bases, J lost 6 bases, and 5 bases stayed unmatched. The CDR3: CASSQDTSGSGDTQYF. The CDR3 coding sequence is TGCGCCAGCAGCCAAGATACTAGCGGGAGTGGTGATACGCAGTATTTT.

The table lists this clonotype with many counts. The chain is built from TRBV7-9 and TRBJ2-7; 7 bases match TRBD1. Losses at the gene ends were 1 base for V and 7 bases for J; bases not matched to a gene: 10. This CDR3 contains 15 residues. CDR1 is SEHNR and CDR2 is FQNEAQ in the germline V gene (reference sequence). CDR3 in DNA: TGTGCCAGCAGCTTAGTAGTGACAGGGCGTCAAGAGCAGTACTTC. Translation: CASSLVVTGRQEQYF. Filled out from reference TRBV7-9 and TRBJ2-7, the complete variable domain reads DTGVSQNPRHKITKRGQNVTFRCDPISEHNRLYWYRQTLGQGPEFLTYFQNEAQLEKSRLLSDRFSAERPKGSFSTLEIQRTEQGDSAMYLCASSLVVTGRQEQYFGPGTRLTVT.

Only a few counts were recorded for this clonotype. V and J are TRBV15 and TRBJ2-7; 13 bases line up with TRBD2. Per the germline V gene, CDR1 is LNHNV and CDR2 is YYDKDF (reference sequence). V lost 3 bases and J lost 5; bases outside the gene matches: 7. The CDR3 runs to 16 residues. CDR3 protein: CATSSRLAGGRDEQYF. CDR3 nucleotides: TGTGCCACCAGCAGTAGACTAGCGGGGGGCAGGGACGAGCAGTACTTC.

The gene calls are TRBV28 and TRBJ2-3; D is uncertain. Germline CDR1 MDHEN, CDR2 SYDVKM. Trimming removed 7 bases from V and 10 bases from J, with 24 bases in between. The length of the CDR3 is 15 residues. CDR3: CASTTAGSQGDAQYF. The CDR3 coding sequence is TGTGCCAGCACAACGGCAGGTTCCCAAGGTGATGCGCAGTATTTT.

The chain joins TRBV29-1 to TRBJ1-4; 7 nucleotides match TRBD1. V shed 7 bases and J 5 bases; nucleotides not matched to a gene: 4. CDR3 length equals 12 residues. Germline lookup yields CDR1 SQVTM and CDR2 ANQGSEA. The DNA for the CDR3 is TGCAGCGGGAGGGGGCCGAATGAAAAACTGTTTTTT. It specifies CSGRGPNEKLFF.

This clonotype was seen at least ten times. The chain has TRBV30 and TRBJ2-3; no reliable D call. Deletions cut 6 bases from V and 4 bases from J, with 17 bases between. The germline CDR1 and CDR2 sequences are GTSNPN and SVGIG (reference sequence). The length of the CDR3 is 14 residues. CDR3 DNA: TGTGCCTGCAGGCAGTCTTTTAGCTCAGATACGCAGTATTTT. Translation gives CACRQSFSSDTQYF.

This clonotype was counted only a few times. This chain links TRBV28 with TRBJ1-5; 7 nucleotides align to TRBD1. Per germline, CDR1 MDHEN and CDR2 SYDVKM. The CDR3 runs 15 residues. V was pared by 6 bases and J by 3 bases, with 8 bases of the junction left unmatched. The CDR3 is CASSPGTVDNQPQHF. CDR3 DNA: TGTGCCAGCAGCCCGGGGACAGTAGACAATCAGCCCCAGCATTTT.

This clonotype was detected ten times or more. CDR3 bases: TGTGCCAGCTGCATGGACTCTGGGGCCAACGTCCTGACTTTC. It translates to CASCMDSGANVLTF. The J gene is TRBJ2-6, the V gene TRBV2; D ambiguous. In germline, CDR1 is SNHLY, CDR2 FYNNEI. This CDR3 has 14 residues. With 8 bases removed from V and 0 bases from J, the gap between germline ends came to 8 bases.

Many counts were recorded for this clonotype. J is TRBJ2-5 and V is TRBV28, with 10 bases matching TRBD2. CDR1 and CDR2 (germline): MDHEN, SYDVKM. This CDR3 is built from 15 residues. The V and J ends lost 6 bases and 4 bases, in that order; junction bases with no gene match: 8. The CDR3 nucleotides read TGTGCCAGCAGCCAAGGCCTAGCGGGAGCAGAGACCCAGTACTTC. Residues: CASSQGLAGAETQYF.

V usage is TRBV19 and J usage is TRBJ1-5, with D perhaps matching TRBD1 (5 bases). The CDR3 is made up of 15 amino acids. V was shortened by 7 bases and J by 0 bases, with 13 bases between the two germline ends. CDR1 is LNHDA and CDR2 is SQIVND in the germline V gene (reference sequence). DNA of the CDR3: TGTGCCAGTAAGTCCGGGGGTTATAGCAATCAGCCCCAGCATTTT. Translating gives CASKSGGYSNQPQHF.

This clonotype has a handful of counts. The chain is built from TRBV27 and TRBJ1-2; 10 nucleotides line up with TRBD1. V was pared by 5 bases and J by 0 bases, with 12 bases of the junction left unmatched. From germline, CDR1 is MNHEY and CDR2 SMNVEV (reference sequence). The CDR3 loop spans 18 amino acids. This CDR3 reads CASSGTRDRGIANYGYTF. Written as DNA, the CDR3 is TGTGCCAGCAGTGGAACCCGGGACAGGGGTATCGCTAACTATGGCTACACCTTC.

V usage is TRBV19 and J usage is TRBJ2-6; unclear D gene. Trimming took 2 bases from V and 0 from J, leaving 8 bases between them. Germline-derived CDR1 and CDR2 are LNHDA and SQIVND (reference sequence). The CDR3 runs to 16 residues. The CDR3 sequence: CASSILVSSGANVLTF. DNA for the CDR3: TGTGCCAGTAGTATACTCGTAAGCTCTGGGGCCAACGTCCTGACTTTC.

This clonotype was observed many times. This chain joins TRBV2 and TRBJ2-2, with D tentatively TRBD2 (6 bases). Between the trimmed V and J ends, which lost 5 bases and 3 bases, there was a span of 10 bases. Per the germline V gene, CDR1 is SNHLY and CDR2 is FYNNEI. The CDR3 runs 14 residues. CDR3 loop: CASSPGLDTGELFF. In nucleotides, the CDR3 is TGTGCCAGCAGTCCGGGACTCGACACCGGGGAGCTGTTTTTT.

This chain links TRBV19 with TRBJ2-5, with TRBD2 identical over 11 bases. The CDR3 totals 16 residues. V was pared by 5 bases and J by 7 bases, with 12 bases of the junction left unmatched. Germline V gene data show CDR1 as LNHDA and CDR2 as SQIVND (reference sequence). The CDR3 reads CASSPPRLAGTGTQYF. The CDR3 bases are TGTGCCAGTAGTCCGCCCCGACTAGCGGGAACCGGGACCCAGTACTTC.

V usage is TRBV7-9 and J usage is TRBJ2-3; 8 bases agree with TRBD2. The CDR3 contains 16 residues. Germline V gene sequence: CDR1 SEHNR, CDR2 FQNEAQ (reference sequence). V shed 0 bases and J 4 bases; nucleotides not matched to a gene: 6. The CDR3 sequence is CASSLAAGGGSDTQYF. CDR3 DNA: TGTGCCAGCAGCTTAGCGGCGGGAGGAGGGTCAGATACGCAGTATTTT.

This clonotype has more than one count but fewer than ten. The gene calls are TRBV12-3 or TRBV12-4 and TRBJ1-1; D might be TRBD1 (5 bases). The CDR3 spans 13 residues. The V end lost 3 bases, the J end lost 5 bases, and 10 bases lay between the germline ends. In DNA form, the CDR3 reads TGTGCCAGCAGTTTGATTAAGGGGACTGAAGCTTTCTTT. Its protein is CASSLIKGTEAFF.

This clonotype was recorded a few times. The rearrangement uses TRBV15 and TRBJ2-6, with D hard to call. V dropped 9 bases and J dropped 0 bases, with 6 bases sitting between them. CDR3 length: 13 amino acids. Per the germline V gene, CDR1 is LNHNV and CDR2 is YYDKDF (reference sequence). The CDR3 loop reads CATQASGANVLTF. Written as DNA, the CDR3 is TGTGCCACTCAAGCCTCTGGGGCCAACGTCCTGACTTTC.

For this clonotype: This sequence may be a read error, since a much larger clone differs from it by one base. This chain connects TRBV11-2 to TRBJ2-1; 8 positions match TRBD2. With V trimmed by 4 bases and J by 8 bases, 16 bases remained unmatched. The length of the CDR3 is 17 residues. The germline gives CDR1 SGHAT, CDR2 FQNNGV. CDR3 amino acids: CASSSLAASGFTDEQFF. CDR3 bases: TGTGCCAGCAGCTCATTAGCCGCTAGCGGGTTTACTGATGAGCAGTTCTTC.